The rows below give T cell receptor beta chains drawn from one sample of a study. MiXCR, applied by TCRdb to the RT-PCR reads, yields one record per CDR3 protein. The repertoire consists of about 680,000 distinct CDR3 sequences, with approximately 14% occurring once and the leading ten covering roughly 3.6%. What was sequenced was memory CD4+ T cells from blood. These receptors all stem from a female donor in good health, serving as a healthy control. The CDR3 runs from the conserved cysteine through the conserved F or W. A D gene is named only where the DNA matches it firmly. The size entry is marked missing in some rows and otherwise reads once, few, many or a size class.

abundance,v_gene,j_gene,d_gene,CDR3nt,CDR3aa
many,TRBV18,TRBJ2-5,.,TGTGCCAGCTCACCGGGTCGCGAGACCCAGTACTTC,CASSPGRETQYF
few,TRBV7-2,TRBJ2-2,TRBD2,TGTGCCAGCAGCCCTCAAACGGGACTAGCGGGGGTCACCGGGGAGCTGTTTTTT,CASSPQTGLAGVTGELFF
few,TRBV10-3,TRBJ1-6,.,TGTGCCATCAGTGAGCGAGGAAATTCACCCCTCCACTTT,CAISERGNSPLHF
many,TRBV30,TRBJ2-1,TRBD2,TGTGCCTGGAACCCGACTAGCGACATTTTAGGGCAGTTCTTC,CAWNPTSDILGQFF
few,TRBV30,TRBJ1-2,TRBD1,TGTGCCTGGAGTCCTACCAATACAGGGGGAGGCGGCTACACCTTC,CAWSPTNTGGGGYTF
many,TRBV20-1,TRBJ1-6,.,TGCAGTGCTAGACAATTGAGTTCACCCCTCCACTTT,CSARQLSSPLHF
many,TRBV20-1,TRBJ2-7,.,TGCAGTGCTAGAGATCAGGGTTACGAGCAGTACTTC,CSARDQGYEQYF
many,TRBV3-1,TRBJ1-5,.,TGTGCCAGCAGCCAGGGACATAGCAATCAGCCCCAGCATTTT,CASSQGHSNQPQHF
many,TRBV29-1,TRBJ2-1,.,TGCAGCGTTGAAGGTGACAGGATATACAATGAGCAGTTCTTC,CSVEGDRIYNEQFF
few,TRBV19,TRBJ2-7,.,TGTGCCAGTAGGCGTGACGGACGTCAACCTTACTACGAGCAGTACTTC,CASRRDGRQPYYEQYF
.,TRBV2,TRBJ2-7,TRBD2,TGTGCCAGCGTACTAGCGGGAGATTCCTTCGAGCAGTACTTC,CASVLAGDSFEQYF
.,TRBV28,TRBJ1-1,.,TGTGCCAGCAGTGTACAAGTTTACACTGAAGCTTTCTTT,CASSVQVYTEAFF
.,TRBV7-9,TRBJ1-1,.,TGTGCCAGCAGCTTAATCTCCCACCTAAACACTGAAGCTTTCTTT,CASSLISHLNTEAFF
.,TRBV7-2,TRBJ2-7,TRBD2,TGTGCCAGCAGGAATAGCGGGCGGAGAGACTACGAGCAGTACTTC,CASRNSGRRDYEQYF
few,TRBV7-9,TRBJ1-6,.,TGTGCCAGCAGCTTCTCGGACACGACGAACCTCCACTTT,CASSFSDTTNLHF
few,TRBV12-3/TRBV12-4,TRBJ2-6,TRBD2,TGTGCCAGCAGTCCGACTAGCGGGAGGGGCCTAGTGGGGGCCAACGTCCTGACTTTC,CASSPTSGRGLVGANVLTF
many,TRBV7-2,TRBJ2-1,TRBD2,TGTGCCAGCAGCCCACGGGCGGGAGAATACAATGAGCAGTTCTTC,CASSPRAGEYNEQFF
.,TRBV5-1,TRBJ1-2,.,TGCGCCAGCAGCTTGGACGGCTATATGAGGAGCTACACCTTC,CASSLDGYMRSYTF
many,TRBV5-5,TRBJ2-7,TRBD2,TGTGCCAGCAGCTTGGCCACCTCGCTAGCGGTCTACGAGCAGTACTTC,CASSLATSLAVYEQYF
few,TRBV18,TRBJ1-2,.,TGTGCCAGCTCACCACCGTCAACAGCCCTCGGAGGCTACACCTTC,CASSPPSTALGGYTF
many,TRBV29-1,TRBJ2-5,.,TGCAGCCTTGGGTCCGCGTCTCACCAAGAGACCCAGTACTTC,CSLGSASHQETQYF
.,TRBV7-2,TRBJ1-5,TRBD1,TGTGCCAGCAGCTCAGAGGGGACAGGGAGTCAGCCCCAGCATTTT,CASSSEGTGSQPQHF
.,TRBV7-6,TRBJ2-7,TRBD1,TGTGCCAGCAGCCAAGGGGGACAGGGCTACGAGCAGTACTTC,CASSQGGQGYEQYF
few,TRBV29-1,TRBJ2-1,TRBD2,TGCAGCTATACTGGACTAGCGGGAGGGTACAATGAGCAGTTCTTC,CSYTGLAGGYNEQFF